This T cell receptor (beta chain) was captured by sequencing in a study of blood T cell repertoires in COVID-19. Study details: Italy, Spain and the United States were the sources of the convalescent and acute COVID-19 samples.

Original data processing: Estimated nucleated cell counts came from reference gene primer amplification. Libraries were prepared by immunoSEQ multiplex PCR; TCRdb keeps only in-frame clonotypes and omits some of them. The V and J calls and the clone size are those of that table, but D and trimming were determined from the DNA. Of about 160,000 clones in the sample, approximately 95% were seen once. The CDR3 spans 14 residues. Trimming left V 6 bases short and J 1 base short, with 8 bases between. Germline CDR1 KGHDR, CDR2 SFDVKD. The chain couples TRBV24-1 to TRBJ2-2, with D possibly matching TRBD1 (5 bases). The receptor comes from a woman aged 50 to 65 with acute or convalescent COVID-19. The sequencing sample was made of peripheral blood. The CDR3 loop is CATSSRVNTGELFF. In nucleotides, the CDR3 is TGTGCCACCAGTTCCAGGGTGAACACCGGGGAGCTGTTTTTT.